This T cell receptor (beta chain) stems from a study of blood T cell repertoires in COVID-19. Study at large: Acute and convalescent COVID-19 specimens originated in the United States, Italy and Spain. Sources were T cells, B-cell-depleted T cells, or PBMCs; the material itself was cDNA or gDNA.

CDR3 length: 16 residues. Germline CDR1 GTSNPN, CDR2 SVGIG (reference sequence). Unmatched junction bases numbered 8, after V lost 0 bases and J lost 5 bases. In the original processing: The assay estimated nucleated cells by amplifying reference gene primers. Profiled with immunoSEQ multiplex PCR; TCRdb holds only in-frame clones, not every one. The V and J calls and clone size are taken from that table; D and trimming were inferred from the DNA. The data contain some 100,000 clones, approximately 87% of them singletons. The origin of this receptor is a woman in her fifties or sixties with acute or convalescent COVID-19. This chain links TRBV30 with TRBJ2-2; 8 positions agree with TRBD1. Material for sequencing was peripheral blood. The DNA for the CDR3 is TGTGCCTGGAGTGTCCCCCGGACAGGGCAGACCGGGGAGCTGTTTTTT. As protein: CAWSVPRTGQTGELFF.